The 22 T cell receptor beta chains in this list originate from one sample, sequenced in a study of blood T cell repertoires in COVID-19. This table comes from immunoSEQ multiplex PCR, and its TCRdb copy is limited to in-frame clones, with some not included. In the table there are a few hundred thousand clones, roughly 90% of which are singletons. Sequencing input: peripheral blood. All receptors derive from a woman aged 25-40 years with COVID-19, enrolled during active disease.

The rearrangement uses TRBV3-1 (or the pseudogene TRBV3-2) and TRBJ1-2; 7 bases align to TRBD1. Germline assignment: CDR1 LGHDT and CDR2 YNNKEL (reference sequence). J lost 4 bases, V lost 2 bases, and 4 bases had no gene match. CDR3 size: 14 residues. As DNA, the CDR3 is TGTGCCAGCAGCCAACGCGGACAGGCCTATGGCTACACCTTC. Its translation: CASSQRGQAYGYTF.

The chain uses TRBV18 and TRBJ1-2; TRBD1 agrees at 9 bases. The germline V gene encodes CDR1 KGHSH and CDR2 LQKENI. The CDR3 consists of 15 residues. V shed 6 bases, J shed 2 bases, and the junction held 7 bases outside the gene matches. The CDR3 loop is CASSPKGTGNYGYTF. The CDR3 region has the DNA TGTGCCAGCTCCCCTAAAGGGACAGGGAACTATGGCTACACCTTC.

The chain carries TRBV19 and TRBJ1-1; TRBD1 matches 10 bases. This CDR3 is 15 amino acids long. V dropped 4 bases and J dropped 2; count of bases not matched to a gene: 4. CDR1 LNHDA and CDR2 SQIVND come from the germline V gene (reference sequence). Here the CDR3 DNA reads TGTGCCAGTAGTACAGACAGGGGGCTCAACACTGAAGCTTTCTTT. This gives the protein CASSTDRGLNTEAFF.

Concerning this clone itself: Being one base from a much bigger clone, this may be a read error. The J gene is TRBJ1-1, the V gene TRBV9, with TRBD1 matching 7 bases. This CDR3 has 14 amino acids. Germline lookup yields CDR1 SGDLS and CDR2 YYNGEE. V shed 4 bases and J 1 base; nucleotides not matched to a gene: 4. CDR3 DNA sequence: TGTGCCAGCAGCACCGGGACAGCGAACACTGAAGCTTTCTTT. Translated: CASSTGTANTEAFF.

The rearrangement joins TRBV5-1 to TRBJ2-2; D remains unclear. Germline V gives CDR1 SGHRS, CDR2 YFSETQ. V shed 0 bases and J shed 3 bases, with 9 bases lying between them. The CDR3 is 15 amino acids. The CDR3 sequence is CASSLGSADTGELFF. The CDR3 bases are TGCGCCAGCAGCTTGGGCAGCGCCGACACCGGGGAGCTGTTTTTT.

Comments on this clone: The sample contains more than one DNA sequence encoding this CDR3. This rearrangement joins TRBV18 to TRBJ2-3; no definite D call. The V and J ends lost 1 base and 4 bases respectively, with 3 bases between them. In germline, CDR1 is KGHSH, CDR2 LQKENI. The CDR3 sequence is 12 residues long. The CDR3 DNA is TGTGCCAGCTCACCACTAGCAGATACGCAGTATTTT. This translates into CASSPLADTQYF.

The chain carries TRBV21-1 and TRBJ2-7; the D call TRBD2 from the table was never checked on the DNA. TRBV21-1 is a known pseudogene. CDR3 length: 18 amino acids. The CDR3 is CASSKNAGGGRPLYEQYF. CDR3 nucleotides: TGTGCCAGCAGCAAAAATGCCGGGGGCGGGAGGCCGCTGTACGAGCAGTACTTC.

Regarding this clone: At the DNA level, this CDR3 is encoded by other sequences in the same sample as well. This chain uses TRBV30 with TRBJ2-5; D possibly corresponds to TRBD2 (6 bases). This CDR3 comprises 13 residues. The germline V and J ends were trimmed by 1 base and 5 bases, with 11 bases remaining between them. The germline gives CDR1 GTSNPN, CDR2 SVGIG (reference sequence). As DNA, the CDR3 is TGTGCCTGGAGTGGCGGGATCGGGGAGACCCAGTACTTC. It is translated as CAWSGGIGETQYF.

This chain connects TRBV2 to TRBJ1-6; 8 bases fit TRBD1. Losses at the gene ends were 7 bases for V and 7 bases for J; bases not matched to a gene: 6. The CDR3 spans 14 residues. CDR1 SNHLY and CDR2 FYNNEI come from the germline V gene. CDR3 in DNA: TGTGCCAGCAACTCAGACAGGGGCAATTCACCCCTCCACTTT. This encodes CASNSDRGNSPLHF.

The V gene is TRBV5-6, the J gene TRBJ2-3, with D tentatively TRBD2 (6 bases). The CDR3 runs to 16 residues. Trimming cost V 4 bases and J 5 bases, with 20 bases left between them. Looked up from germline, CDR1 is SGHDT and CDR2 is YYEEEE. The CDR3 spells CASSHGTLSWEDTQYF. CDR3 sequence (DNA): TGTGCCAGCAGCCACGGGACTCTTTCATGGGAAGATACGCAGTATTTT.

V gene TRBV23-1 combines with J gene TRBJ2-1; TRBD1 aligns across 9 bases. TRBV23-1 is sorted into the ORF group, with uncertain function. J gave up 6 bases and V 8 bases, and 8 bases lay outside the gene matches. This CDR3 spans 14 amino acids. In nucleotides, the CDR3 is TGCGCCAGCGCCTCGGGACAGGGCTTCAATGAGCAGTTCTTC. Translation gives CASASGQGFNEQFF.

The V call is TRBV29-1, the J call TRBJ2-7; possible D gene TRBD1, 6 bases. The length of the CDR3 is 11 residues. V shed 6 bases and J shed 4 bases, with 10 bases lying between them. The germline gives CDR1 SQVTM, CDR2 ANQGSEA. The DNA of the CDR3 is TGCAGCGTAATCAGGGGTTACGAGCAGTACTTC. This encodes CSVIRGYEQYF.

The chain recombines TRBV30 with TRBJ1-1, with 9 bases aligning to TRBD1. Trimming took 2 bases from V and 4 from J; bases not matched to a gene: 14. CDR3 size: 17 residues. Germline CDR1 GTSNPN, CDR2 SVGIG (reference sequence). The CDR3 is CAWSSWGQGGVSTEAFF. The CDR3 DNA follows: TGTGCCTGGAGTAGCTGGGGACAGGGAGGAGTGAGCACTGAAGCTTTCTTT.

This clone is a singleton in its sample. The CDR3, as DNA: TGTGCCAGCATGAGGTCCCAGAACACCGGGGAGCTGTTTTTT. This translates into CASMRSQNTGELFF. The chain joins TRBV6-5 to TRBJ2-2; the D is unclear. CDR3 length: 14 residues. Germline-derived CDR1 and CDR2 are MNHEY and SVGAGI. The V gene lost 7 bases and the J gene lost 1 base, with 10 bases spanning the gap.

V is TRBV5-1 and J is TRBJ2-4; D is uncertain. This CDR3 has 13 residues. Trimming shortened V by 0 bases and J by 8 bases, and 9 bases separated the two germline ends. CDR1 is SGHRS and CDR2 is YFSETQ in the germline V gene. CDR3 amino acids: CASSLGGLDIQYF. CDR3 DNA: TGCGCCAGCAGCTTGGGTGGGCTGGACATTCAGTACTTC.

V gene TRBV7-6 combines with J gene TRBJ1-3; D unresolved. In germline, CDR1 is SGHVS, CDR2 FNYEAQ. With 3 bases removed from V and 0 bases from J, the gap between germline ends came to 9 bases. This CDR3 is built from 15 residues. The CDR3 is CASSLSPPSGNTIYF. The CDR3, as DNA: TGTGCCAGCAGCTTGAGTCCCCCCTCTGGAAACACCATATATTTT.

This chain links TRBV11-2 with TRBJ1-1, with 7 bases aligning to TRBD1. Germline V gene lookup returns CDR1 SGHAT and CDR2 FQNNGV. V trimming: 1 base; J trimming: 4 bases; junction bases outside the gene matches: 3. This CDR3 has 14 residues. CDR3 DNA: TGTGCCAGCAGCTTAGGACAGGGTGGCACTGAAGCTTTCTTT. It translates to CASSLGQGGTEAFF.

The chain links TRBV5-1 to TRBJ2-7, with 8 nucleotides matching TRBD1. V shed 2 bases, J shed 3 bases, and the junction held 4 bases outside the gene matches. Germline-derived CDR1 and CDR2 are SGHRS and YFSETQ. The CDR3 totals 14 residues. The CDR3 loop is CASSFETGVYEQYF. In DNA form, the CDR3 reads TGCGCCAGCAGCTTTGAGACAGGGGTCTACGAGCAGTACTTC. Together with reference TRBV5-1 and TRBJ2-7, the CDR3 gives the full variable domain: KAGVTQTPRYLIKTRGQQVTLSCSPISGHRSVSWYQQTPGQGLQFLFEYFSETQRNKGNFPGRFSGRQFSNSRSEMNVSTLELGDSALYLCASSFETGVYEQYFGPGTRLTVT.

V gene TRBV10-3 combines with J gene TRBJ1-1; 8 positions match TRBD1. CDR1 and CDR2 (germline): ENHRY, SYGVKD. This CDR3 region has 12 residues. With V trimmed by 11 bases and J by 5 bases, 7 bases remained unmatched. CDR3 region: CAVDRGDTEAFF. The CDR3, as DNA: TGTGCCGTCGACAGGGGCGATACTGAAGCTTTCTTT.

J is TRBJ2-7 and V is TRBV27, with 9 bases that match TRBD1. Germline values: CDR1 MNHEY, CDR2 SMNVEV (reference sequence). This CDR3 region has 14 residues. V gave up 4 bases and J gave up 6 bases; unmatched junction bases: 7. CDR3 loop: CASSSSPGQGEQYF. CDR3 DNA: TGTGCCAGCAGTTCCTCTCCGGGACAGGGCGAGCAGTACTTC.

This clone has a single count. J is TRBJ2-7 and V is TRBV4-2, with 7 bases lining up with TRBD2. Germline values: CDR1 LGHNA, CDR2 YNFKEQ. CDR3 length: 15 residues. V shed 4 bases and J 1 base; nucleotides not matched to a gene: 7. The CDR3 reads CASSRGSSGSYEQYF. As DNA, the CDR3 is TGTGCCAGCAGCCGCGGGTCTAGCGGATCCTACGAGCAGTACTTC.

This chain connects TRBV6-2 or TRBV6-3 to TRBJ2-7; 9 positions match TRBD2. CDR3 size: 18 residues. Trimming cost V 2 bases and J 0 bases; bases outside gene matches: 11. The germline V gene encodes CDR1 MNHEY and CDR2 SVGEGT. The CDR3 nucleotides are TGTGCCAGCAGTTACAGACTAGCGGAGACCCAGCTCTCCTACGAGCAGTACTTC. It specifies CASSYRLAETQLSYEQYF.